This T cell receptor (beta chain) derives from a study of cytomegalovirus exposure and HLA in healthy donors. Study outcomes and limitations: Three chains tied to CMV proved CMV antigen-specific in vitro. What a later analysis showed was that several of the most significant clusters appeared linked to common viral pathogens. V segments that were indistinguishable, TRBV6-2 and TRBV6-3 among them, were omitted from analysis.

CDR3 size: 16 residues. The germline gives CDR1 SEHNR, CDR2 FQNEAQ (reference sequence). Trimming at V came to 5 bases and at J to 3 bases, leaving 8 bases not matched to a gene. Primers: 60 Vbeta forward and 13 Jbeta reverse. Some clones are missing from TCRdb's copy, which holds only in-frame ones; the method was immunoSEQ multiplex PCR. In total, the table holds about 67,000 clones. Worth noting for this clone: Its antigen is unidentified.

This TCR came from a boy under 18 in good health and CMV-seronegative. Source material: PBMCs. V usage is TRBV7-9 and J usage is TRBJ2-3; 10 nucleotides align to TRBD2. The CDR3 DNA sequence: TGTGCCAGCAGCCCCAAAAGTAGCGGGGGGACAGATACGCAGTATTTT. Translation: CASSPKSSGGTDTQYF. The whole variable domain, filled in from reference TRBV7-9 and TRBJ2-3, reads DTGVSQNPRHKITKRGQNVTFRCDPISEHNRLYWYRQTLGQGPEFLTYFQNEAQLEKSRLLSDRFSAERPKGSFSTLEIQRTEQGDSAMYLCASSPKSSGGTDTQYFGPGTRLTVL.